Each of the 30 T cell receptor beta chains below was sequenced from the same sample in a study of blood T cell repertoires in COVID-19. Profiled with immunoSEQ multiplex PCR; TCRdb holds only in-frame clones, not every one. Found here are some 220,000 clones, around 84% of them singletons; the top ten hold 15% to 20%. Material: peripheral blood. Source of these receptors: a woman at least 80 years old with active or convalescent COVID-19.

As concerns this clone: The same CDR3 can be traced to other DNA sequences in this sample. CDR3 region: CASSPDRGGNTIYF. CDR3 nucleotide sequence: TGCGCCAGCAGCCCCGACAGGGGTGGAAACACCATATATTTT. The J gene is TRBJ1-3, the V gene TRBV5-1, with 8 bases identical to TRBD1. V lost 4 bases to trimming and J lost 3 bases; unmatched junction nucleotides: 3. The CDR3 contains 14 residues. Germline V gives CDR1 SGHRS, CDR2 YFSETQ.

The V gene is TRBV28, the J gene TRBJ1-5; TRBD1 agrees at 7 bases. CDR1 is MDHEN, CDR2 SYDVKM, per germline. V lost 2 bases, J lost 1 base, and 8 bases stayed unmatched. The CDR3 extends over 17 amino acids. The CDR3 protein is CASSLRQGIESNQPQHF. CDR3 coding DNA: TGTGCCAGCAGTTTACGACAGGGAATCGAGAGCAATCAGCCCCAGCATTTT.

This sequence joins TRBV28 and TRBJ2-7; 9 bases line up with TRBD1. The CDR3 extends over 14 amino acids. CDR1 MDHEN and CDR2 SYDVKM come from the germline V gene. V lost 5 bases to trimming and J lost 5 bases; unmatched junction nucleotides: 7. CDR3 loop: CASSGGQGVDEQYF. DNA of the CDR3: TGTGCCAGCAGTGGGGGACAGGGCGTAGACGAGCAGTACTTC.

This clone was observed a handful of times. This chain connects TRBV9 to TRBJ1-6; the D is unclear. CDR3 length equals 17 residues. The V end lost 4 bases, the J end lost 0 bases, and 14 bases lay between the germline ends. Germline-derived CDR1 and CDR2 are SGDLS and YYNGEE. The CDR3, as DNA: TGTGCCAGCAGCCTCACAGAGGGAAGCTCCTATAATTCACCCCTCCACTTT. It is translated as CASSLTEGSSYNSPLHF.

This chain connects TRBV28 to TRBJ1-6; the D gene is possibly TRBD1 (5 bases). Deletions cut 7 bases from V and 9 bases from J, with 13 bases between. Germline-derived CDR1 and CDR2 are MDHEN and SYDVKM. The CDR3 totals 13 residues. CDR3 loop: CASNAGMGSPLHF. As DNA, the CDR3 is TGTGCCAGCAACGCAGGGATGGGTTCACCCCTCCACTTT.

The DNA for the CDR3 is TGTGCCAGCAGTGAGGGGACACCTGATAATTCACCCCTCCACTTT. Protein sequence: CASSEGTPDNSPLHF. The V call is TRBV6-1, the J call TRBJ1-6; TRBD1 is a possible D gene (6 bases). The germline gives CDR1 MNHNS, CDR2 SASEGT. Trimming took 3 bases from V and 5 from J, leaving 11 bases between them. This CDR3 region has 15 residues.

The V gene is TRBV7-9, the J gene TRBJ2-1; D not certain. The V end was cut by 1 base, the J end by 10 bases, with 8 bases between. The V gene's germline CDR1 is SEHNR and CDR2 FQNEAQ (reference sequence). This CDR3 has 12 amino acids. CDR3 in DNA: TGTGCCAGCAGCTTAGTGGGCAGAGAGCAGTTCTTC. Its translation: CASSLVGREQFF.

V is TRBV7-2 and J is TRBJ2-7, with a possible D match to TRBD2 (5 bases). The CDR3 consists of 13 residues. Trimming removed 2 bases at V and 4 bases at J, with 9 bases between. The germline V gene encodes CDR1 SGHTA and CDR2 FQGNSA. The CDR3 sequence is CASSLQPGYEQYF. In DNA, the CDR3 is TGTGCCAGCAGCTTACAGCCGGGGTACGAGCAGTACTTC.

The chain combines TRBV7-2 with TRBJ1-2; a possible D gene is TRBD1 (5 bases). The CDR3 runs 15 residues. Deletions cut 5 bases from V and 2 bases from J, with 15 bases between. Germline assignment: CDR1 SGHTA and CDR2 FQGNSA. The CDR3 DNA sequence: TGTGCCAGCAGCCGTACGGGGGACGCCAACTATGGCTACACCTTC. It yields the protein CASSRTGDANYGYTF.

The V gene is TRBV15, the J gene TRBJ1-5, with 9 bases identical to TRBD1. The germline V gene has CDR1 LNHNV and CDR2 YYDKDF (reference sequence). The CDR3 covers 15 residues. The junction had 4 bases not matched to a gene; V was cut back by 0 bases and J by 7 bases. CDR3 in DNA: TGTGCCACCAGCAGAGATGGGACAGGGCGGCAGCCCCAGCATTTT. Encoded protein: CATSRDGTGRQPQHF.

The CDR3 nucleotides are TGTGCCAGCAGCCCCGCACCGACAGGGGTCGGAAACACCATATATTTT. It translates to CASSPAPTGVGNTIYF. The chain uses TRBV7-6 and TRBJ1-3, with 8 nucleotides matching TRBD1. Trimming took 5 bases from V and 4 from J; bases not matched to a gene: 10. Germline loops: CDR1 SGHVS, CDR2 FNYEAQ. The CDR3 sequence is 16 residues long.

This clone has just one count. This chain joins TRBV4-3 and TRBJ2-3; TRBD2 is a possible D gene (6 bases). The CDR3 has 17 residues. The ends were cut back, 0 bases at V and 4 bases at J, with 17 bases in the middle. Germline V lookup: CDR1 LGHNA, CDR2 YSLEER. The CDR3 region has the DNA TGCGCCAGCAGCCAAGAGGGTAGGAAAACGGGGGCAGATACGCAGTATTTT. This translates into CASSQEGRKTGADTQYF.

This rearrangement joins TRBV5-1 to TRBJ1-1; 7 bases map to TRBD1. Trimming took 3 bases from V and 4 from J; bases not matched to a gene: 6. The CDR3 has 14 amino acids. Germline V gene data show CDR1 as SGHRS and CDR2 as YFSETQ. The CDR3 reads CASSSSDRATEAFF. CDR3 bases: TGCGCCAGCAGCTCGTCTGACAGGGCCACTGAAGCTTTCTTT.

The chain combines TRBV4-2 with TRBJ2-7; 13 bases line up with TRBD2. V lost 3 bases and J lost 2; bases outside the gene matches: 7. This CDR3 comprises 17 residues. Germline assignment: CDR1 LGHNA and CDR2 YNFKEQ. The CDR3, as DNA: TGTGCCAGCAGCCAGCTCGGGACTAGCGGGGACACCTACGAGCAGTACTTC. Protein sequence: CASSQLGTSGDTYEQYF.

This chain connects TRBV21-1 to TRBJ1-2. TRBV21-1 is shown as a pseudogene. The CDR3 totals 16 residues. CDR3 in amino acids: CASSPRRAQEAESATF. The CDR3 coding sequence is TGTGCCAGCAGCCCTCGGAGGGCGCAGGAGGCCGAGTCGGCCACCTTC.

The chain uses TRBV7-2 and TRBJ2-5, with 12 bases that match TRBD2. Germline trimming cut 5 bases from V and 2 bases from J; bases unmatched to any gene: 6. Germline-derived CDR1 and CDR2 are SGHTA and FQGNSA. The CDR3 extends over 16 amino acids. The CDR3 DNA sequence: TGTGCCAGCAGCCCTGGACTAGCGGGGAGGCAAGAGACCCAGTACTTC. The encoded protein is CASSPGLAGRQETQYF.

The rearrangement uses TRBV5-6 and TRBJ1-2; D gene unclear. Between the trimmed V and J ends, which lost 0 bases and 8 bases, there was a span of 8 bases. Germline-derived CDR1 and CDR2 are SGHDT and YYEEEE. CDR3 size: 12 residues. The CDR3 sequence: CASSLASRGYTF. Here the CDR3 DNA reads TGTGCCAGCAGCTTGGCGAGCAGGGGCTACACCTTC. Combining the CDR3 with reference TRBV5-6 and TRBJ1-2 gives the whole variable domain DAGVTQSPTHLIKTRGQQVTLRCSPKSGHDTVSWYQQALGQGPQFIFQYYEEEERQRGNFPDRFSGHQFPNYSSELNVNALLLGDSALYLCASSLASRGYTFGSGTRLTVV.

The chain is built from TRBV5-1 and TRBJ1-2; weak D call: TRBD1 (5 bases). Trimming took 4 bases from V and 12 from J, leaving 22 bases between them. Germline lookup yields CDR1 SGHRS and CDR2 YFSETQ. This CDR3 is 14 amino acids long. The CDR3 loop is CASSPIPGGAGDTF. CDR3 nucleotide sequence: TGCGCCAGCAGCCCAATCCCCGGAGGGGCCGGGGACACCTTC.

There are many counts of this clone. The chain links TRBV4-2 to TRBJ2-7; D is ambiguous. This CDR3 is built from 13 residues. Germline CDR1 reads LGHNA; CDR2 reads YNFKEQ. Trimming pared 4 bases from V and 1 base from J, leaving 8 bases between. The CDR3 DNA follows: TGTGCCAGCAGCCCCTCCCGGTCCTACGAGCAGTACTTC. This codes for CASSPSRSYEQYF.

In this sample, this clone turned up once. The rearrangement links TRBV19 to TRBJ2-6; 7 bases match TRBD2. V was pared by 6 bases and J by 0 bases, with 8 bases of the junction left unmatched. CDR3 length: 17 residues. Germline CDR1 is LNHDA and CDR2 is SQIVND (reference sequence). The CDR3 region has the DNA TGTGCCAGTAGCGAGGGAGGGACTCGCTCTGGGGCCAACGTCCTGACTTTC. Translation gives CASSEGGTRSGANVLTF. The whole variable domain, filled in from reference TRBV19 and TRBJ2-6, reads DGGITQSPKYLFRKEGQNVTLSCEQNLNHDAMYWYRQDPGQGLRLIYYSQIVNDFQKGDIAEGYSVSREKKESFPLTVTSAQKNPTAFYLCASSEGGTRSGANVLTFGAGSRLTVL.

The chain employs TRBV5-1 and TRBJ2-1, with 11 bases aligning to TRBD2. The junction had 5 bases not matched to a gene; V was cut back by 0 bases and J by 9 bases. Germline CDR1 is SGHRS and CDR2 is YFSETQ. The length of the CDR3 is 15 residues. CDR3 in DNA: TGCGCCAGCAGCTTGGCTGTAGCGGGAGGGGGTGAGCAGTTCTTC. It translates to CASSLAVAGGGEQFF.

The chain combines TRBV7-2 with TRBJ2-7, with D perhaps TRBD2 (6 bases). The V gene lost 4 bases and the J gene lost 3 bases, with 13 bases spanning the gap. This CDR3 spans 14 amino acids. The germline V gene has CDR1 SGHTA and CDR2 FQGNSA. DNA for the CDR3: TGTGCCAGCAGCTCACCGGGAGCTTACTACGAGCAGTACTTC. Its translation is CASSSPGAYYEQYF.

J is TRBJ1-5 and V is TRBV28; 7 bases map to TRBD1. There are 14 residues in the CDR3. Germline lookup yields CDR1 MDHEN and CDR2 SYDVKM. The trim removed 5 bases at V and 6 bases at J, leaving 7 bases unmatched. This CDR3 is CASSPGQRTQPQHF. CDR3 in DNA: TGTGCCAGCAGTCCGGGACAGAGGACTCAGCCCCAGCATTTT.

Here the CDR3 DNA reads TGCGCCAGCAGCTCTACAGAGAACTATGGCTACACCTTC. It codes for CASSSTENYGYTF. The V and J genes are TRBV5-1 and TRBJ1-2; D gene ambiguous. This CDR3 contains 13 residues. The V and J ends lost 3 bases and 2 bases respectively, with 8 bases between them. The germline CDR1 and CDR2 sequences are SGHRS and YFSETQ.

The chain joins TRBV11-2 to TRBJ2-1; 8 bases align to TRBD2. The CDR3 is 15 amino acids. J lost 8 bases, V lost 6 bases, and 12 bases had no gene match. Germline lookup yields CDR1 SGHAT and CDR2 FQNNGV. CDR3 DNA: TGTGCCAGCAGACGCCCGGGACTAGGAATATATGAGCAGTTCTTC. This encodes CASRRPGLGIYEQFF.

The V and J genes are TRBV5-6 and TRBJ2-5; 12 bases line up with TRBD1. Germline CDR1 SGHDT, CDR2 YYEEEE. This CDR3 region has 16 residues. V was clipped by 0 bases and J by 4 bases; unmatched bases: 4. The CDR3, as DNA: TGTGCCAGCAGCTTGGCCGGGACAGGGGGCTCAGAGACCCAGTACTTC. It translates to CASSLAGTGGSETQYF.

The chain employs TRBV30 and TRBJ1-4; a weak D match, TRBD1 (6 bases). CDR1 is GTSNPN, CDR2 SVGIG, per germline (reference sequence). CDR3 length: 16 amino acids. Trimming stripped 0 bases from V and 3 bases from J, with 14 bases between. The CDR3 DNA sequence: TGTGCCTGGAGTGTAAGGGTGGCAGGGGCTAATGAAAAACTGTTTTTT. Its translation: CAWSVRVAGANEKLFF.

This clone was recorded only once. This chain links TRBV9 with TRBJ1-2; a weak D match, TRBD1 (6 bases). This CDR3 is built from 14 residues. Trimming shortened V by 5 bases and J by 3 bases, and 14 bases separated the two germline ends. From germline, CDR1 is SGDLS and CDR2 YYNGEE. The CDR3, as DNA: TGTGCCAGCAGTGGGGGCGCCGGGGACTATGGCTACACCTTC. Translated: CASSGGAGDYGYTF.

The chain couples TRBV19 to TRBJ2-7; TRBD2 might be the D (5 bases). The CDR3 is made up of 12 amino acids. The germline V gene has CDR1 LNHDA and CDR2 SQIVND (reference sequence). The V end lost 6 bases, the J end lost 4 bases, and 10 bases lay between the germline ends. The CDR3 sequence is CASRRRGYEQYF. The DNA of the CDR3 is TGTGCCAGTAGGAGGAGAGGGTACGAGCAGTACTTC.

The chain uses TRBV5-1 and TRBJ2-5, with 8 nucleotides matching TRBD1. Germline trimming cut 0 bases from V and 4 bases from J; bases unmatched to any gene: 8. CDR1 is SGHRS and CDR2 is YFSETQ in the germline V gene. This CDR3 has 16 amino acids. Written as DNA, the CDR3 is TGCGCCAGCAGCTTGGACGGACAGGGCTTGGGAGAGACCCAGTACTTC. Encoded protein: CASSLDGQGLGETQYF. The full variable domain, its missing parts supplied by reference TRBV5-1 and TRBJ2-5, is KAGVTQTPRYLIKTRGQQVTLSCSPISGHRSVSWYQQTPGQGLQFLFEYFSETQRNKGNFPGRFSGRQFSNSRSEMNVSTLELGDSALYLCASSLDGQGLGETQYFGPGTRLLVL.